This TCR beta chain was sequenced during a study of identical twins. This clonotype was observed a handful of times. Antigen unknown. Whole-study findings and limits: It was out-of-frame TCR alpha sharing in monozygotic twins that models underestimated.

MiXCR, run by TCRdb on the 5' RACE reads, gives a single entry per CDR3 protein. The sample yields hundreds of thousands of distinct CDR3 sequences, around 24% seen once. V shed 7 bases and J shed 0 bases, with 35 bases lying between them. The CDR3 length is 22 residues. Germline CDR1 and CDR2: WSHSY and SAAADI. The data also belong to a second study, concerning yellow fever vaccine responses in identical twins.

The sequenced sample consisted of CD4+ T cells sorted from blood. The chain joins TRBV10-2 to TRBJ2-3, with D tentatively TRBD1 or TRBD2 (6 bases each). This TCR derives from a woman in her late teens or twenties in good health. The CDR3 reads CASKPNRGPVREVVPSTDTQYF. The CDR3 bases are TGCGCCAGCAAACCCAACCGGGGGCCGGTACGCGAGGTGGTTCCTAGCACAGATACGCAGTATTTT.